The subject of this entry is one T cell receptor (beta chain). A single count supports this clonotype. Its cognate antigen has yet to be identified. Base qualities are not at hand, and no much larger clone is one base apart. Libraries were constructed by 5' RACE. The listed sequencing device is Illumina HiSeq 2500. A second PCR of roughly 7 to 11 cycles was run with a J-beta primer mix and a sample-barcoded 5' primer. A unique molecular identifier was introduced onto each TCR beta cDNA molecule by a template-switch 5' adaptor carrying 12 random nucleotides. Each sample yielded at least 2.5 million CDR3-containing paired-end reads. The Mint cDNA synthesis kit, primed by a TRBC-specific oligonucleotide, was used to synthesize first-strand cDNA from all RNA. Following uracil-DNA glycosylase treatment, all cDNA underwent a first 18-cycle PCR with the universal primers M1SS and BC2_uni_R. Turning to the authors' computational methods: For normalization, 1 million high-quality reads, each with a distinct molecular identifier, were randomly selected from each sample. Instead of being binned into consensus sequences, reads with shared molecular identifiers were discarded. MiTCR, run with a Q25 quality threshold and the strictest error-elimination algorithm, handled CDR3 identification, clonotype clustering and error correction. A nonparametric unseen species model with Euler transformation was used to estimate a lower bound on total TCR beta diversity. TCRdb reprocessing: public reads trimmed at Q25 with fastp, clones called with MiXCR, in-frame beta chains kept. Each entry merges the rows of one CDR3 protein and shows their most common DNA and genes. TCRdb, not the original authors, processed these V and J calls. Here the sample has over a million distinct CDR3 sequences; less than 50% occur a single time. Together, the top ten hold approximately 17% of the sample.

The CDR3 runs 14 residues from the cysteine to the phenylalanine. The entry retains the CDR3 DNA only, 42 bases that are in frame from base 1. The germline V gene (reference sequence) yields DFQATT for CDR1 and SNEGSKA for CDR2. V loses 6 bases at its end and J loses 7 bases; junction bases beyond the gene matches: 11. These data are taken from a study of blood T cells in healthy people across ages (dated by TCRdb to between 2015 and 2016). Some background on the complete study: In model experiments, template switching captured about one uniquely barcoded TCR beta cDNA molecule for every two T cells. Using deep sequencing normalized with unique cDNA molecular identifiers, the study measured how TCR beta repertoire diversity changes with age. The donors were divided into four age groups: young (average approximately 17 years), middle-aged (about 40), aged (about 60) and long-lived (about 90). Donors of different ages were randomly distributed across sequencing lanes to avoid experimental bias. Using the same blood draw, the study looked at two additional independent replicas of 1 million unique cDNA reads for two donors, one aged 18 to 30 and the other aged 80 or older. Study-wide findings and limitations: A strong correlation was found between observed TCR beta diversity and the percentage of naive T cells measured by flow cytometry. As age increased, observed TCR beta diversity per million T cells dropped in a roughly linear way, and a significant reduction was already evident by age approximately 40. Bulk unsorted PBMC profiling prevented conclusive comparison of naive and antigen-experienced compartments. Compared with the aged group, the long-lived group had more naive CD4+ T cells, fewer expanded clones and increased TCR diversity, suggesting age selection. Because the CMV infection status of the donors was unknown, age-related changes in expanded clonotypes may potentially have been confounded. Estimates of total diversity based on one million sequenced T cells were considered lower bounds and underestimates.

Systemically healthy Caucasian individuals from Russia, 35 to 40 in total and aged roughly 6 to 100 years, were included as donors. Each donor gave roughly 11 milliliters of peripheral blood, drawn into EDTA-treated Vacutainer tubes. Ficoll-Paque density-gradient centrifugation was used to isolate PBMCs, with at least 7 million per sample. Total RNA was extracted from PBMCs with Trizol reagent, with at least 5.5 micrograms obtained per sample. For every donor, flow cytometry on a PBMC aliquot measured the percentage of naive CD45RAhigh/CD27high T cells. Sequencing was done on a sample of blood. This clonotype was obtained from a woman aged 55-75 years in good health. This sequence uses TRBV20-1 and TRBJ2-1; TRBD2 aligns with 8 central bases. CDR3 region: CSAAGGRRGNEQFF. DNA sequence: TGCAGTGCGGCGGGCGGGAGGCGTGGGAATGAGCAGTTCTTC.